These 6 T cell receptor beta chains were all obtained from the same sample, sequenced in a study of T cell clusters in autoimmune cytopenias. TRB was amplified by touch-down multiplex PCR, primer pools A and B combined. Reprocessing the multiplex PCR reads, TCRdb reports a single entry for every CDR3 protein and omits DNA. The sample table sets out 3,500 to 4,000 distinct CDR3 sequences. TRB was amplified from roughly 270 ng of peripheral blood genomic DNA per sample. This sample was also put to use in a study of T cell repertoires in aging, cancer and after chemotherapy.

Sequencing used peripheral blood. Receptor source: a human donor in good health.

The rearrangement uses TRBV30 and TRBJ2-5; TCRdb's D gene call, TRBD1, goes unchecked for lack of DNA. This CDR3 has 13 residues. Per germline, CDR1 GTSNPN and CDR2 SVGIG (reference sequence). CDR3 sequence reads: CAWSGGPQETQYF.

Frequency places this clonotype as medium-sized (0.01 to 0.1%). The V gene is TRBV6-5, the J gene TRBJ1-1; TCRdb lists TRBD1, though no DNA is available to test this call. The germline gives CDR1 MNHEY, CDR2 SVGAGI. The CDR3 runs 15 residues. CDR3 protein: CASRGQGAGDTEAFF.

According to its frequency, this clonotype is medium-sized. CDR3 sequence: CASMMRESVQPQHF. The V gene is TRBV6-1, the J gene TRBJ1-5. The CDR3 sequence is 14 residues long. The V gene's germline CDR1 is MNHNS and CDR2 SASEGT.

By frequency, this clonotype registers medium-sized. The V gene is TRBV12-3 or TRBV12-4, the J gene TRBJ2-2. The CDR3 spans 13 residues. The CDR3 here is CASSPIRTGELFF.

This rearrangement joins TRBV4-3 to TRBJ1-1; absent DNA, TCRdb's TRBD1 call cannot be checked. In germline, CDR1 is LGHNA, CDR2 YSLEER. This CDR3 is built from 15 residues. The CDR3 region is CASSQQGDMNTEAFF.

This clonotype is deemed medium-sized by its frequency. The chain is built from TRBV4-3 and TRBJ1-6; the D call from TCRdb, TRBD1, cannot be confirmed without DNA. This CDR3 comprises 16 residues. Looked up from germline, CDR1 is LGHNA and CDR2 is YSLEER. CDR3: CASSQETGWFNSPLHF.